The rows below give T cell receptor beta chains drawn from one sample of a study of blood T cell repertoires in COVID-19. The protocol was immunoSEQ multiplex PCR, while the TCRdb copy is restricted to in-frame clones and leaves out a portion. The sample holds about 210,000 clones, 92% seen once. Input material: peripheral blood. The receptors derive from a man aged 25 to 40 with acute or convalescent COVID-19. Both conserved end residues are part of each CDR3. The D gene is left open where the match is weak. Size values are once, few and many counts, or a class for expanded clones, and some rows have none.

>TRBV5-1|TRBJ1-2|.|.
TGCGCCAGCAGCTCTTCCCCGGTTACGGGGTACTATGGCTACACCTTC
CASSSSPVTGYYGYTF
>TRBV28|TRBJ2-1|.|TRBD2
TGTGCCAGCCATACCCCAGCGGGAGTATACAATGAGCAGTTCTTC
CASHTPAGVYNEQFF
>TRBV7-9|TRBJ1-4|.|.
TGTGCCAGCACCCTATTGGGAGGTGTACTGTTTTTT
CASTLLGGVLFF
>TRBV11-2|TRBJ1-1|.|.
TGTGCCAGCAGCAAAACAGGAGCCACTGAAGCTTTCTTT
CASSKTGATEAFF
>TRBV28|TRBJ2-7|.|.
TGTGCCAGCAGTTCCCCCCCCCAGGGCGAGCAGTACTTC
CASSSPPQGEQYF
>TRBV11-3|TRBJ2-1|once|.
TGTGCCAGCAGCCGAGAGGGGGACAATGAGCAGTTCTTC
CASSREGDNEQFF
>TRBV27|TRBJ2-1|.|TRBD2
TGTGCCAGCAGCGCTAGCGGGAGCGCTTCCTACAATGAGCAGTTCTTC
CASSASGSASYNEQFF
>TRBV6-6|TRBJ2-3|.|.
TGTGCCAGCAGTTCCCCCCCGGAGGCAGATACGCAGTATTTT
CASSSPPEADTQYF
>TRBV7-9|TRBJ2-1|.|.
TGTGCCAGCAGTCAACGGTTAGGGAGCTACAATGAGCAGTTCTTC
CASSQRLGSYNEQFF
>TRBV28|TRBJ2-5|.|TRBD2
TGTGCCAGCAGTTTTGGGGCGGGAGGGCCGAAGGAGACCCAGTACTTC
CASSFGAGGPKETQYF
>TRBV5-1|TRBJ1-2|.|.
TGCGCCAGCAGCTTACAGGGAGAGGGATATGGCTACACCTTC
CASSLQGEGYGYTF
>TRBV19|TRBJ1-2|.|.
TGTGCCAGTAGTATAATGGACAGACATGGCTACACCTTC
CASSIMDRHGYTF
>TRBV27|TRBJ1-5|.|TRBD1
TGTGCCAGCAGTTTGCGACAGGGGAGCAATCAGCCCCAGCATTTT
CASSLRQGSNQPQHF
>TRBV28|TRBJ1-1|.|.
TGTGCCAGCAGGGTTGGGGGGGACACTGAAGCTTTCTTT
CASRVGGDTEAFF
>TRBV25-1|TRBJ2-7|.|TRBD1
TGTGCCAGCAGTCTAACCGGGACAGGGTTAAGTGAGCAGTACTTC
CASSLTGTGLSEQYF
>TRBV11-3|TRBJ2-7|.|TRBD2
TGTGCCAGCAGCTTCCCTAGCGGGAGCTCCTACGAGCAGTACTTC
CASSFPSGSSYEQYF
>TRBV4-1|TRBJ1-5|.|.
TGCGCCAGCAGCCAAGTCCCATCGGCAGGAACCCAGCCCCAGCATTTT
CASSQVPSAGTQPQHF
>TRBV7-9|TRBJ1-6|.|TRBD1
TGTGCCAGCAGCTTAGCGTGGGGTCAGGGGGCGCATTCACCCCTCCACTTT
CASSLAWGQGAHSPLHF
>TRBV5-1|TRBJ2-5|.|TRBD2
TGCGCCAGCAAGGGGACTAGCGGCATCCAAGAGACCCAGTACTTC
CASKGTSGIQETQYF